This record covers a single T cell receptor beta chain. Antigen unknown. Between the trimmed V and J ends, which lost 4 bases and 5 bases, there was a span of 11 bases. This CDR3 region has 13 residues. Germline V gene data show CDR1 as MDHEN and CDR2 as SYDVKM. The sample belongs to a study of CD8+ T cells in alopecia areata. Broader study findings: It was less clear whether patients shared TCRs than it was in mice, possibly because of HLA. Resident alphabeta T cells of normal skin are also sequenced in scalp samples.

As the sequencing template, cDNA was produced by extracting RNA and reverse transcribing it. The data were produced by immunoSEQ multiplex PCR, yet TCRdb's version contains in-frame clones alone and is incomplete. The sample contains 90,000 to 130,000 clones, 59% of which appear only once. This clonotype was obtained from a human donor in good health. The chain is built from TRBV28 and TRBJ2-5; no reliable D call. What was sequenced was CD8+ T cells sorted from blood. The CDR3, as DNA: TGTGCCAGCAGTTCTAGGGAAGAGGAGACCCAGTACTTC. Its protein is CASSSREEETQYF.